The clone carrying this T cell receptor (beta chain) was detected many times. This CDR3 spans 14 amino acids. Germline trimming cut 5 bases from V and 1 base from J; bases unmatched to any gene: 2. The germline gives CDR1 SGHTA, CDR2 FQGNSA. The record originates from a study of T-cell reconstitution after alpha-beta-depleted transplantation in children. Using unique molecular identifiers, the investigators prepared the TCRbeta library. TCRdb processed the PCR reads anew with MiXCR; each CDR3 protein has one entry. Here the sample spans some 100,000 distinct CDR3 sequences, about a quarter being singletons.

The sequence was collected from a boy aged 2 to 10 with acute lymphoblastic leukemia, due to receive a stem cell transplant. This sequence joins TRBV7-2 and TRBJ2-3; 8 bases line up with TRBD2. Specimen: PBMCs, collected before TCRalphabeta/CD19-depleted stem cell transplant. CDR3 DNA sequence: TGTGCCAGCAGCCCCGGGGGGGGCACAGATACGCAGTATTTT. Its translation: CASSPGGGTDTQYF.